This entry features one T cell receptor (beta chain) sequence. Assay: immunoSEQ multiplex PCR; the TCRdb copy retains only in-frame clones and omits some. The data contain about 27,000 clones, roughly 69% of them seen just once; the ten biggest clones take up 45% to 65%. This sample is part of a study of cytotoxic CD8 clonotypes in ibrutinib-treated CLL. The sequence was collected from a human donor with chronic lymphocytic leukemia. This specimen was PBMCs, taken after 24 months of ibrutinib treatment.

The CDR3 DNA reads as TGCGCCAGCAGCCAGCCCCTTCGGTCCGGGACTAGTATGTATTTT. This codes for CASSQPLRSGTSMYF. The rearrangement links TRBV4-3 to TRBJ2-3, with TRBD2 matching over 8 bases. The CDR3 loop spans 15 amino acids. CDR1 is LGHNA and CDR2 is YSLEER in the germline V gene. V was pared by 3 bases and J by 14 bases, with 16 bases of the junction left unmatched.